Listed below are T cell receptor beta chains from one sample, sequenced in a study of CD4 T cells in relation to SARS-CoV-2 and coronaviruses. The method was immunoSEQ multiplex PCR; TCRdb's version includes in-frame clones alone and lacks a portion of them. This sample has tens of thousands of clones, with approximately 90% found just once. The specimen sequenced was memory CD4+ T cells from PBMCs. The origin of the receptors is an adult with COVID-19. The CDR3 runs from the conserved cysteine through the conserved F or W. A D gene is named only where the DNA matches it firmly. Size values are once, few and many counts, or a class for expanded clones, and some rows have none.

v_call	d_call	clone_size	j_call	cdr3_aa	cdr3_nt
TRBV5-1	.	.	TRBJ2-5	CASGQGGTQETQYF	TGCGCCAGCGGCCAGGGGGGAACCCAAGAGACCCAGTACTTC
TRBV4-3	.	.	TRBJ2-3	CASSQDSEDTQYF	TGCGCCAGCAGCCAAGACTCGGAAGATACGCAGTATTTT
TRBV29-1	.	once	TRBJ1-2	CSVAGAWELRENNYGYTF	TGCAGCGTTGCGGGGGCGTGGGAATTAAGGGAGAACAACTATGGCTACACCTTC
TRBV11-2	.	.	TRBJ2-5	CASEIPGKETQYF	TGTGCCAGCGAAATTCCTGGGAAAGAGACCCAGTACTTC
TRBV11-2	TRBD2	.	TRBJ2-1	CASSRTSGGAYEQFF	TGTGCCAGCAGTCGTACTAGCGGGGGGGCATATGAGCAGTTCTTC
TRBV11-3	.	.	TRBJ1-2	CASSHYREANYGYTF	TGTGCCAGCAGCCACTACAGGGAAGCTAACTATGGCTACACCTTC
TRBV7-2	TRBD1	.	TRBJ2-1	CASSRDRVYNEQFF	TGTGCCAGCAGCAGAGACAGGGTCTACAATGAGCAGTTCTTC
TRBV29-1	TRBD1	.	TRBJ1-1	CSALDRLTEAFF	TGCAGCGCCTTGGACAGGTTGACTGAAGCTTTCTTT
TRBV10-1	.	.	TRBJ2-4	CASSEGAKNIQYF	TGCGCCAGCAGTGAGGGGGCCAAAAACATTCAGTACTTC
TRBV19	TRBD1	.	TRBJ2-7	CASSARDRGPGEQYF	TGTGCCAGTAGTGCACGGGACAGGGGGCCGGGGGAGCAGTACTTC
TRBV19	TRBD1	.	TRBJ1-5	CASSGTGSFGQPQHF	TGTGCCAGCTCCGGGACAGGGTCCTTTGGGCAGCCCCAGCATTTT
TRBV12-2	.	once	TRBJ2-3	CASRARLSGGALREVADTQYF	TGTGCAAGTCGCGCACGCCTTAGCGGGGGGGCCTTACGGGAGGTGGCAGATACGCAGTATTTT
TRBV7-6	TRBD2	.	TRBJ2-3	CASSLISGGADTQYF	TGTGCCAGCAGCTTAATCAGCGGGGGCGCCGATACGCAGTATTTT
TRBV28	TRBD1	.	TRBJ2-7	CASSWAGTGSYEQYF	TGTGCCAGCAGTTGGGCCGGGACAGGGAGCTACGAGCAGTACTTC
TRBV5-1	TRBD1	.	TRBJ2-3	CASSLGTGKGTDTQYF	TGCGCCAGCAGCTTAGGGACAGGGAAGGGAACAGATACGCAGTATTTT
TRBV9	.	.	TRBJ1-1	CASSVADLNTEAFF	TGTGCCAGCAGCGTAGCCGACCTGAACACTGAAGCTTTCTTT
TRBV11-3	TRBD2	.	TRBJ2-1	CASSLPSGLAGSGGNEQFF	TGTGCCAGCAGCCTACCCTCCGGACTAGCGGGGTCGGGGGGCAATGAGCAGTTCTTC
TRBV19	TRBD1	.	TRBJ2-7	CASSRGTGDTYEQYF	TGTGCCAGTAGTAGAGGGACAGGGGATACGTACGAGCAGTACTTC
TRBV27	TRBD1	.	TRBJ2-1	CASSSHRGPNEQFF	TGTGCCAGCAGTTCTCACAGGGGGCCCAATGAGCAGTTCTTC
TRBV5-5	.	.	TRBJ1-1	CASSLDGSGNTEAFF	TGTGCCAGCAGCTTGGACGGTTCGGGGAACACTGAAGCTTTCTTT
TRBV25-1	.	few	TRBJ1-2	CASSPEGNYGYTF	TGTGCCAGCAGTCCGGAGGGAAACTATGGCTACACCTTC
TRBV30	.	.	TRBJ2-2	CAWTGRGNTGELFF	TGTGCCTGGACCGGGAGAGGGAACACCGGGGAGCTGTTTTTT
TRBV7-2	.	.	TRBJ1-2	CASSAIGISGYTF	TGTGCCAGCAGCGCGATCGGCATCTCTGGCTACACCTTC
TRBV6-5	TRBD2	.	TRBJ2-1	CASSYDAAGGQEQFF	TGTGCCAGCAGTTACGATGCGGCGGGGGGGCAGGAGCAGTTCTTC
TRBV20-1	.	.	TRBJ2-3	CSASSRSALSTDTQYF	TGCAGTGCTAGTTCCCGCTCGGCCCTGAGCACAGATACGCAGTATTTT
TRBV2	.	few	TRBJ2-5	CASSSGETQYF	TGTGCCAGCAGTTCAGGGGAGACCCAGTACTTC
TRBV7-2	.	.	TRBJ2-3	CASSPLPGVADTQYF	TGTGCCAGCAGCCCTCTTCCGGGGGTGGCAGATACGCAGTATTTT
TRBV7-8	.	.	TRBJ1-1	CASSFAGKIEAFF	TGTGCCAGCAGCTTTGCAGGTAAAATTGAAGCTTTCTTT
TRBV27	.	.	TRBJ2-3	CASSLGRTRMITDTQYF	TGTGCCAGCAGTTTAGGGAGGACGAGGATGATCACAGATACGCAGTATTTT
TRBV6-5	.	once	TRBJ2-1	CASRGYNEQFF	TGTGCCAGCAGAGGGTACAATGAGCAGTTCTTC
TRBV5-5	.	.	TRBJ1-1	CASSKQGLVTEAFF	TGTGCCAGCAGCAAACAGGGCTTGGTGACTGAAGCTTTCTTT
TRBV6-2/TRBV6-3	TRBD2	few	TRBJ2-5	CASSGLAGRYQETQYF	TGTGCCAGCAGTGGCCTAGCGGGGCGCTACCAAGAGACCCAGTACTTC
TRBV5-1	.	.	TRBJ2-3	CASSPDGSRTDTQYF	TGCGCCAGCAGCCCGGACGGGAGTCGTACAGATACGCAGTATTTT
TRBV7-2	.	.	TRBJ2-5	CASSRSLRAQETQYF	TGTGCCAGCAGCCGGTCGCTCAGGGCGCAAGAGACCCAGTACTTC
TRBV7-8	.	.	TRBJ2-7	CASSPTARDYEQYF	TGTGCCAGCAGCCCGACTGCTAGGGACTACGAGCAGTACTTC
TRBV2	.	.	TRBJ1-1	CASTESVGGTEAFF	TGTGCCAGCACAGAGTCGGTAGGAGGCACTGAAGCTTTCTTT
TRBV27	.	.	TRBJ1-6	CASSLGWGRNNSPLHF	TGTGCCAGCAGTTTGGGATGGGGGCGTAATAATTCACCCCTCCACTTT
TRBV11-2	.	.	TRBJ2-1	CASSLAVISSSYNEQFF	TGTGCCAGCAGCTTAGCCGTGATTTCAAGCTCCTACAATGAGCAGTTCTTC
TRBV25-1	TRBD2	.	TRBJ2-7	CASSAFRGGRDEQYF	TGTGCCAGCAGTGCTTTTCGGGGGGGCCGTGACGAGCAGTACTTC
TRBV3-1/TRBV3-2	.	.	TRBJ2-3	CASSETRGDTQYF	TGTGCCAGCAGCGAAACCCGCGGAGATACGCAGTATTTT
TRBV3-1/TRBV3-2	TRBD2	once	TRBJ2-2	CASSRTSGGTGTGELFF	TGTGCCAGCAGCCGAACTAGCGGGGGGACGGGCACCGGGGAGCTGTTTTTT
TRBV28	TRBD1	few	TRBJ2-5	CASSSRGSSLIETQYF	TGTGCCAGCAGTAGCAGGGGGAGCAGCTTAATAGAGACCCAGTACTTC
TRBV7-9	.	.	TRBJ2-1	CASSVGVPQFF	TGTGCCAGCAGCGTCGGGGTCCCGCAGTTCTTC
TRBV3-1/TRBV3-2	.	.	TRBJ2-1	CASSRSGTAYNEQFF	TGTGCCAGCAGCCGCAGTGGGACCGCCTACAATGAGCAGTTCTTC
TRBV10-2	TRBD2	.	TRBJ2-5	CASTPGLAGGYPTETQYF	TGCGCCAGCACACCGGGACTAGCGGGGGGCTATCCCACAGAGACCCAGTACTTC
TRBV6-2/TRBV6-3	.	.	TRBJ2-7	CASSFPLEEQYF	TGTGCCAGCAGTTTCCCCCTGGAGGAGCAGTACTTC
TRBV10-3	.	once	TRBJ2-7	CAISVPGRLDEQYF	TGTGCCATCAGTGTGCCGGGCCGCCTTGACGAGCAGTACTTC
TRBV7-2	.	.	TRBJ1-5	CASSFRDNQPQHF	TGTGCCAGCAGCTTTAGGGACAATCAGCCCCAGCATTTT
TRBV30	.	.	TRBJ2-2	CAWSVRGLTGELFF	TGTGCCTGGAGTGTACGGGGGCTGACCGGGGAGCTGTTTTTT
TRBV7-2	TRBD1	.	TRBJ2-4	CASSLEGGQGKGAKNIQYF	TGTGCCAGCAGCTTAGAAGGGGGACAGGGGAAGGGGGCCAAAAACATTCAGTACTTC
TRBV11-1	.	.	TRBJ1-6	CASSLGGRGSSPLHF	TGTGCCAGCAGCTTAGGCGGCCGCGGGTCATCACCCCTCCACTTT
TRBV28	.	.	TRBJ2-4	CAAMDREKNIQYF	TGTGCCGCCATGGACCGGGAGAAAAACATTCAGTACTTC